The 20 T cell receptor beta chains below all came from one sample that was sequenced in a study of blood T cell repertoires in COVID-19. Sequencing was performed with immunoSEQ multiplex PCR; in TCRdb, only in-frame clones are kept and a portion is missing. The data contain roughly 180,000 clones, over 70% of them singletons. The source material was PBMCs or T cells enriched from blood (not recorded which). The receptors here all came from a woman aged 55 to 70 who had recovered from COVID-19.

The chain has TRBV27 and TRBJ2-2; 7 nucleotides line up with TRBD2. CDR3 length: 16 amino acids. J was trimmed by 0 bases and V by 0 bases; bases with no gene match: 1. CDR1 and CDR2 (germline): MNHEY, SMNVEV (reference sequence). CDR3 sequence: CASSLSAGANTGELFF. The CDR3 bases are TGTGCCAGCAGTTTATCTGCGGGGGCGAACACCGGGGAGCTGTTTTTT.

This clone was detected once. The chain joins TRBV6-6 to TRBJ2-7; the D gene is possibly TRBD2 (6 bases). With 4 bases removed from V and 1 base from J, the gap between germline ends came to 8 bases. Germline V gene sequence: CDR1 MNHNY, CDR2 SVGAGI (reference sequence). The CDR3 sequence is 13 residues long. The CDR3 loop is CASSLAGSYEQYF. The DNA for the CDR3 is TGTGCCAGCAGTTTGGCGGGATCCTACGAGCAGTACTTC.

V usage is TRBV30 and J usage is TRBJ1-3; D is unresolved. CDR1 GTSNPN and CDR2 SVGIG come from the germline V gene (reference sequence). Between the trimmed V and J ends, which lost 5 bases and 0 bases, there was a span of 11 bases. The CDR3 has 14 amino acids. CDR3 residues: CAWSRLLSGNTIYF. CDR3 nucleotides: TGTGCCTGGTCGCGGTTGCTCTCTGGAAACACCATATATTTT.

The V call is TRBV6-6, the J call TRBJ1-3; 7 bases line up with TRBD1. V was pared by 5 bases and J by 0 bases, with 10 bases of the junction left unmatched. CDR1 is MNHNY, CDR2 SVGAGI, per germline (reference sequence). CDR3 length equals 17 residues. The CDR3 is CASSLTGTAHSGNTIYF. As DNA, the CDR3 is TGTGCCAGCAGTCTCACCGGGACAGCTCACTCTGGAAACACCATATATTTT.

This chain uses TRBV3-1 (or the pseudogene TRBV3-2) with TRBJ1-2, with TRBD1 as a possible D gene (6 bases). Germline CDR1 is LGHDT and CDR2 is YNNKEL (reference sequence). V lost 4 bases and J 1 base, leaving 16 bases between the germline ends. The CDR3 loop spans 16 amino acids. The CDR3 DNA reads as TGTGCCAGCAGCCCATGGACAGCTGGGCGTAACTATGGCTACACCTTC. It codes for CASSPWTAGRNYGYTF.

In its sample, this clone was seen a few times. The chain links TRBV27 to TRBJ1-1, with D perhaps matching TRBD1 (6 bases). V gave up 5 bases and J gave up 4 bases, with 17 bases separating them. This CDR3 is 15 amino acids long. CDR1 MNHEY and CDR2 SMNVEV come from the germline V gene (reference sequence). The CDR3 spells CASSKTRGLGTEAFF. CDR3 nucleotides: TGTGCCAGCAGTAAGACCAGGGGCTTGGGCACTGAAGCTTTCTTT.

The chain carries TRBV6-5 and TRBJ2-1; perhaps TRBD1 as D (6 bases). V was pared by 5 bases and J by 7 bases, with 18 bases between. The CDR3 runs to 15 residues. Germline assignment: CDR1 MNHEY and CDR2 SVGAGI. The CDR3 reads CASSRTGSGKNEQFF. Here the CDR3 DNA reads TGTGCCAGCAGTAGAACAGGGTCCGGCAAGAATGAGCAGTTCTTC.

The chain uses TRBV27 and TRBJ2-1; 9 bases agree with TRBD1. The ends lost 8 bases at V and 0 bases at J; junction bases unmatched: 17. Germline V lookup: CDR1 MNHEY, CDR2 SMNVEV (reference sequence). The CDR3 has 19 residues. In nucleotides, the CDR3 is TGTGCCAGCTTCCGGGACAGGGCTGGCGGGGGAAGCTCCTACAATGAGCAGTTCTTC. It codes for CASFRDRAGGGSSYNEQFF.

This clone was seen more than once but under ten times. CDR3 sequence (DNA): TGTGCCAGCAGTTACTCGGGACAGAACTATGGCTACACCTTC. Protein product: CASSYSGQNYGYTF. V gene TRBV6-5 combines with J gene TRBJ1-2, with 7 bases identical to TRBD1. The CDR3 extends over 14 amino acids. The trim removed 0 bases at V and 2 bases at J, leaving 0 bases unmatched. CDR1 and CDR2 (germline): MNHEY, SVGAGI.

V gene TRBV2 combines with J gene TRBJ2-2, with a possible D match to TRBD2 (6 bases). Germline V gives CDR1 SNHLY, CDR2 FYNNEI. The CDR3 is 14 residues long. V lost 8 bases and J lost 4, with 14 bases in between. In DNA form, the CDR3 reads TGTGCCAGCCAGCAGGAGGGGTCCACCGGGGAGCTGTTTTTT. Residues: CASQQEGSTGELFF. The full variable domain, rest sourced from reference TRBV2 and TRBJ2-2, is EPEVTQTPSHQVTQMGQEVILRCVPISNHLYFYWYRQILGQKVEFLVSFYNNEISEKSEIFDDQFSVERPDGSNFTLKIRSTKLEDSAMYFCASQQEGSTGELFFGEGSRLTVL.

The chain recombines TRBV6-5 with TRBJ1-1, with 8 positions matching TRBD1. Germline CDR1 reads MNHEY; CDR2 reads SVGAGI. There are 13 residues in the CDR3. V lost 6 bases, J lost 8 bases, and 8 bases stayed unmatched. The CDR3 loop reads CASSEQGAWEAFF. CDR3 DNA sequence: TGTGCCAGCAGCGAGCAGGGGGCCTGGGAAGCTTTCTTT.

Written as DNA, the CDR3 is TGTGCCAGCAGTCCGGGGGGTAGCGGGGGAGAGACCCAGTACTTC. It yields the protein CASSPGGSGGETQYF. The genes are TRBV2 and TRBJ2-5; TRBD2 matches 9 bases. Germline-derived CDR1 and CDR2 are SNHLY and FYNNEI. The V segment lost 5 bases and the J segment 4 bases; nucleotides outside the gene matches: 8. CDR3 length equals 15 residues.

The CDR3 nucleotides are TGTGCCACCTCGGCAGGGCTCATTCGGCCCCAGCATTTT. It codes for CATSAGLIRPQHF. The chain employs TRBV12-3 or TRBV12-4 and TRBJ1-5; tentatively, D is TRBD1 (5 bases). Trimming removed 10 bases from V and 9 bases from J, with 19 bases in between. CDR3 size: 13 residues.

The chain uses TRBV30 and TRBJ1-1; D is possibly TRBD1 (6 bases). Germline V CDR1 and CDR2: GTSNPN, SVGIG (reference sequence). Between the trimmed V and J ends, which lost 5 bases and 5 bases, there was a span of 18 bases. CDR3 length: 14 amino acids. CDR3 amino acids: CAWDDNRVGTEAFF. CDR3 sequence (DNA): TGTGCCTGGGACGATAACAGGGTTGGAACTGAAGCTTTCTTT.

This clone was seen just once. This chain connects TRBV9 to TRBJ1-6, with 7 bases matching TRBD1. Unmatched junction bases numbered 7, after V lost 3 bases and J lost 7 bases. The CDR3 loop spans 15 amino acids. Germline assignment: CDR1 SGDLS and CDR2 YYNGEE. The CDR3 region is CASSAEGTVNSPLHF. CDR3 sequence (DNA): TGTGCCAGCAGCGCTGAGGGGACAGTAAATTCACCCCTCCACTTT. The whole variable domain, remainder taken from reference TRBV9 and TRBJ1-6, is DSGVTQTPKHLITATGQRVTLRCSPRSGDLSVYWYQQSLDQGLQFLIQYYNGEERAKGNILERFSAQQFPDLHSELNLSSLELGDSALYFCASSAEGTVNSPLHFGNGTRLTVT.

J is TRBJ2-7 and V is TRBV28; TRBD2 aligns across 11 bases. J lost 0 bases, V lost 2 bases, and 9 bases had no gene match. The CDR3 length is 18 residues. CDR1 and CDR2 from the germline V gene are MDHEN and SYDVKM. The CDR3 loop is CASSLKLAGEIISYEQYF. As DNA, the CDR3 is TGTGCCAGCAGTTTAAAACTAGCGGGGGAAATCATCTCCTACGAGCAGTACTTC. The entire variable domain, with the rest obtained from reference TRBV28 and TRBJ2-7, is as follows: DVKVTQSSRYLVKRTGEKVFLECVQDMDHENMFWYRQDPGLGLRLIYFSYDVKMKEKGDIPEGYSVSREKKERFSLILESASTNQTSMYLCASSLKLAGEIISYEQYFGPGTRLTVT.

The chain has TRBV2 and TRBJ1-6; maybe TRBD1 (6 bases). The CDR3 totals 17 residues. V lost 6 bases, J lost 0 bases, and 15 bases lay in between. Germline-derived CDR1 and CDR2 are SNHLY and FYNNEI. The CDR3 nucleotides read TGTGCCAGCAGGGTTGCAGGGGTGAGCTCCTATAATTCACCCCTCCACTTT. Its translation is CASRVAGVSSYNSPLHF.

The chain employs TRBV5-1 and TRBJ1-6; 7 positions agree with TRBD1. The CDR3 is 17 residues long. The junction had 7 bases not matched to a gene; V was cut back by 4 bases and J by 0 bases. CDR1 and CDR2 from the germline V gene are SGHRS and YFSETQ. For the CDR3, the DNA is TGCGCCAGCAGCAATAGACAGGGTAGCTCCTATAATTCACCCCTCCACTTT. It yields the protein CASSNRQGSSYNSPLHF. The variable domain in full, completed from reference TRBV5-1 and TRBJ1-6, reads KAGVTQTPRYLIKTRGQQVTLSCSPISGHRSVSWYQQTPGQGLQFLFEYFSETQRNKGNFPGRFSGRQFSNSRSEMNVSTLELGDSALYLCASSNRQGSSYNSPLHFGNGTRLTVT.

This clone was counted a few times. Here the CDR3 DNA reads TGTGCCAGCAGTTTGCCAGAATACAACTCTGGAAACACCATATATTTT. It translates to CASSLPEYNSGNTIYF. This rearrangement joins TRBV28 to TRBJ1-3, with unresolved D. This CDR3 contains 16 residues. The V gene lost 3 bases and the J gene lost 0 bases, with 12 bases spanning the gap. Germline CDR1 reads MDHEN; CDR2 reads SYDVKM.

The chain recombines TRBV9 with TRBJ2-4; TRBD2 might be the D (5 bases). The V end lost 6 bases, the J end lost 0 bases, and 13 bases lay between the germline ends. The CDR3 totals 15 residues. CDR1 is SGDLS and CDR2 is YYNGEE in the germline V gene. The DNA of the CDR3 is TGTGCCAGCAACTGGAGCGGAATAGCCAAAAACATTCAGTACTTC. Translated: CASNWSGIAKNIQYF.